This T cell receptor beta chain was profiled in a study of metastatic and nonmetastatic thyroid tumors. Turning to the study itself: The authors compared repertoires across blood and tumor or nodule tissue from malignant and benign thyroid patients. Notes on the study in general: According to reports, the diversity of TCR beta was significantly higher in malignant thyroid tumors than in benign nodules, and this held in both blood and tumor samples.

Thyroid surgery took place with no prior treatment in any patient. For this clone: No antigen is known for it.

CDR1 is MNHNY and CDR2 is SVGAGI in the germline V gene (reference sequence). The CDR3 extends over 14 amino acids. V was pared by 0 bases and J by 4 bases, with 9 bases between. In the original workflow: What underpinned the distant-metastasis classifier for papillary thyroid cancer was the set of CDR3 differences across clinicopathological groups. TCRdb re-analyzed the PCR reads through MiXCR. TCRdb's processing, not the study's, gives the V and J calls here. There are 45,000 or so clones in the sample; about 4% occur only once, and about 9.8% lies in the top ten. This TCR was sampled from a female donor with papillary thyroid cancer or a benign thyroid nodule (not recorded which). Some clones in this sample may be carry-over from other donors' samples. Source material: blood. The J gene is TRBJ1-2, the V gene TRBV6-6; D ambiguous. For the CDR3, the DNA is TGTGCCAGCAGTTACTCTGAGGTCCCCTATGGCTACACCTTC. This encodes CASSYSEVPYGYTF.